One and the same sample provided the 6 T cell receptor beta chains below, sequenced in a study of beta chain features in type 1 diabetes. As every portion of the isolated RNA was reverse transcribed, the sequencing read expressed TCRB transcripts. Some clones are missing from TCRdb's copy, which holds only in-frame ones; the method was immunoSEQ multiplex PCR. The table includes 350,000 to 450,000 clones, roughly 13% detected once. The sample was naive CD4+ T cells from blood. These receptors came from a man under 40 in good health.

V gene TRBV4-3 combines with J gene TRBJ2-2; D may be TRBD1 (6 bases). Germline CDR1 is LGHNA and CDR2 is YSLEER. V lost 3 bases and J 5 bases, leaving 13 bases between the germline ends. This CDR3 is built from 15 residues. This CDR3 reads CASSQGRGVTGELFF. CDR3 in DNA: TGCGCCAGCAGCCAGGGCAGGGGTGTAACCGGGGAGCTGTTTTTT.

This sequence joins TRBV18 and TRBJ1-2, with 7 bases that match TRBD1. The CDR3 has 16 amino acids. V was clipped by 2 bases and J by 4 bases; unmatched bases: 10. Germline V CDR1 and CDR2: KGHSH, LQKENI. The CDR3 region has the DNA TGTGCCAGCTCACCAAGACAGGGCGGTTTCGGCTATGGCTACACCTTC. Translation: CASSPRQGGFGYGYTF.

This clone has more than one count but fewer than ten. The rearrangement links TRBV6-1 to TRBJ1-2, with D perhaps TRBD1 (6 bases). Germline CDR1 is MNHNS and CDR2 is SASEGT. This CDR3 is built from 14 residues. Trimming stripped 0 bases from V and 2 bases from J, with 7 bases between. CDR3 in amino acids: CASSEAGTNYGYTF. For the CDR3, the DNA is TGTGCCAGCAGTGAAGCGGGGACAAACTATGGCTACACCTTC.

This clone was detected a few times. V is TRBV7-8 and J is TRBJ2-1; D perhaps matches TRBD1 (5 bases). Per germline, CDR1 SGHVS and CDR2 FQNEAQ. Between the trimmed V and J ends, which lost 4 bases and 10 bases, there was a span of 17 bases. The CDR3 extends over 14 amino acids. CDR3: CASSYSRGIGEQFF. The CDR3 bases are TGTGCCAGCAGCTATAGTAGGGGCATCGGAGAGCAGTTCTTC.

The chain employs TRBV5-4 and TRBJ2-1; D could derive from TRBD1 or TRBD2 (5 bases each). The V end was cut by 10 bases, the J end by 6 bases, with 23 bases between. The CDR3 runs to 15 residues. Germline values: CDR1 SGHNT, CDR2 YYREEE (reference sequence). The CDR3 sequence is CASSGSSGSPNEQFF. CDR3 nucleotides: TGTGCCTCGTCGGGCTCCTCAGGGAGTCCCAATGAGCAGTTCTTC.

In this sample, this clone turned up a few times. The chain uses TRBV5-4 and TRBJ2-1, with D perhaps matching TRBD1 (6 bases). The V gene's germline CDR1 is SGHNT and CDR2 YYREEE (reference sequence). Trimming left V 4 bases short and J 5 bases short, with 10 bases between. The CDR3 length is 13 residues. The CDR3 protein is CASSVTGDNEQFF. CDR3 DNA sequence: TGTGCCAGCAGCGTGACAGGAGACAATGAGCAGTTCTTC.